This entry lists 20 T cell receptor beta chains sequenced from one sample in a study of identical twins. TCRdb passed the 5' RACE reads through MiXCR, listing each CDR3 protein once. The sample has some 500,000 distinct CDR3 sequences, approximately 15% seen once; the top ten hold 0.4% to 0.55%. This sample also belongs to another study, concerning yellow fever vaccine responses in identical twins.

Sample: CD4+ T cells sorted from blood. The receptor source for this set is a woman aged 18-30 years in good health.

This clonotype was counted only a few times. This chain uses TRBV11-2 with TRBJ2-7; possibly TRBD1 for D (6 bases). This CDR3 is 15 amino acids long. Trimming pared 5 bases from V and 0 bases from J, leaving 14 bases between. Germline lookup yields CDR1 SGHAT and CDR2 FQNNGV. The DNA for the CDR3 is TGTGCCAGCAGCGCGAACCGGGACATCTCCTACGAGCAGTACTTC. Translating gives CASSANRDISYEQYF.

This clonotype was counted between two and nine times. The genes are TRBV7-9 and TRBJ1-6; maybe TRBD1 (5 bases). Germline V gene data show CDR1 as SEHNR and CDR2 as FQNEAQ (reference sequence). The CDR3 loop spans 15 amino acids. Between the trimmed V and J ends, which lost 1 base and 8 bases, there was a span of 12 bases. CDR3 region: CASSLGGTGDSPLHF. CDR3 nucleotides: TGTGCCAGCAGCTTAGGGGGGACGGGCGATTCACCCCTCCACTTT.

This clonotype was recorded a few times. The chain recombines TRBV12-3 or TRBV12-4 with TRBJ1-1; 7 positions match TRBD1. V shed 6 bases, J shed 1 base, and the junction held 2 bases outside the gene matches. The CDR3 sequence is 13 residues long. The CDR3 sequence is CASSDRANTEAFF. The CDR3 DNA follows: TGTGCCAGCAGCGACAGGGCGAACACTGAAGCTTTCTTT.

In its sample, this clonotype was seen a few times. J is TRBJ1-1 and V is TRBV6-2 or TRBV6-3; no clear D gene. The germline V and J ends were trimmed by 6 bases and 0 bases, with 8 bases remaining between them. Per germline, CDR1 MNHEY and CDR2 SVGEGT. The CDR3 runs to 13 residues. CDR3 loop: CASRTSLNTEAFF. The CDR3, as DNA: TGTGCCAGCAGGACGAGCTTGAACACTGAAGCTTTCTTT.

The chain links TRBV19 to TRBJ2-3; D is uncertain. The CDR3 is made up of 14 amino acids. Germline CDR1 and CDR2: LNHDA and SQIVND (reference sequence). V was pared by 3 bases and J by 6 bases, with 13 bases between. CDR3 in DNA: TGTGCCAGTAGTATGAGGCGGTCGGCCGATACGCAGTATTTT. Protein: CASSMRRSADTQYF.

This clonotype was detected only a few times. This chain joins TRBV20-1 and TRBJ2-7; D is unclear. The CDR3 extends over 11 amino acids. V was shortened by 5 bases and J by 6 bases, with 11 bases between the two germline ends. In germline, CDR1 is DFQATT, CDR2 SNEGSKA (reference sequence). CDR3 region: CSAPDVGEQYF. The CDR3 DNA follows: TGCAGTGCTCCGGACGTTGGCGAGCAGTACTTC.

This clonotype was found many times. This chain uses TRBV6-6 with TRBJ1-4; D remains ambiguous. The ends were cut back, 6 bases at V and 3 bases at J, with 5 bases in the middle. Per the germline V gene, CDR1 is MNHNY and CDR2 is SVGAGI (reference sequence). The CDR3 is 12 amino acids. CDR3 in amino acids: CASREPNEKLFF. The CDR3 region has the DNA TGTGCCAGCAGAGAGCCTAATGAAAAACTGTTTTTT.

This clonotype occurred many times. The J gene is TRBJ2-7, the V gene TRBV6-5; tentatively, D is TRBD1 or TRBD2 (5 bases each). Deletions cut 4 bases from V and 4 bases from J, with 14 bases between. The CDR3 contains 14 residues. The germline CDR1 and CDR2 sequences are MNHEY and SVGAGI. The CDR3, as DNA: TGTGCCAGCAGTTTCGGGGCAGGCGGTTACGAGCAGTACTTC. As protein: CASSFGAGGYEQYF.

This chain links TRBV13 with TRBJ1-6; D not certain. V lost 0 bases, J lost 8 bases, and 8 bases lay in between. CDR3 length equals 14 residues. Germline V lookup: CDR1 PRHDT, CDR2 FYEKMQ (reference sequence). CDR3 coding DNA: TGTGCCAGCAGCTTAGGTGGTCTGGATTCACCCCTCCACTTT. Its translation is CASSLGGLDSPLHF.

This clonotype has just a few counts. The CDR3 reads CASSNPPDSSYEQYF. As DNA, the CDR3 is TGTGCCAGCAGCAACCCCCCGGATAGCTCCTACGAGCAGTACTTC. This chain joins TRBV12-3 or TRBV12-4 and TRBJ2-7; D ambiguous. CDR3 length equals 15 residues. V dropped 6 bases and J dropped 0 bases, with 15 bases sitting between them.

As regards this clonotype: Since a much larger clone is just one base distant, this may be a read error. The chain links TRBV12-3 or TRBV12-4 to TRBJ2-1; D is uncertain. The CDR3 consists of 11 residues. CDR3 nucleotide sequence: TGTACCAGCAGTGTAGTCAATGAGCAGTTCTTC. Protein sequence: CTSSVVNEQFF.

The chain joins TRBV5-1 to TRBJ2-6, with a weak D call TRBD1 (6 bases). Germline assignment: CDR1 SGHRS and CDR2 YFSETQ. V lost 0 bases to trimming and J lost 1 base, with 8 bases between them. The CDR3 has 16 residues. The CDR3 DNA reads TGCGCCAGCAGCTTGGCGAGGGGGTCTGGGGCCAACGTCCTGACTTTC. Residues: CASSLARGSGANVLTF. Variable domain in full (rest from reference TRBV5-1 and TRBJ2-6): KAGVTQTPRYLIKTRGQQVTLSCSPISGHRSVSWYQQTPGQGLQFLFEYFSETQRNKGNFPGRFSGRQFSNSRSEMNVSTLELGDSALYLCASSLARGSGANVLTFGAGSRLTVL.

This clonotype was seen more than once but under ten times. The chain uses TRBV5-1 and TRBJ2-1, with D perhaps TRBD1 (6 bases). This CDR3 has 14 amino acids. V lost 4 bases, J lost 11 bases, and 19 bases lay in between. CDR1 is SGHRS, CDR2 YFSETQ, per germline. The CDR3 bases are TGCGCCAGCAGCCCGGACAGTATTGGCGTCAAGCAGTTCTTC. Encoded protein: CASSPDSIGVKQFF.

The chain employs TRBV29-1 and TRBJ1-2; TRBD1 is a possible D gene (6 bases). The germline V gene encodes CDR1 SQVTM and CDR2 ANQGSEA. The V gene lost 7 bases and the J gene lost 8 bases, with 26 bases spanning the gap. The CDR3 length is 15 residues. The CDR3 reads CSAGGEAGRRGGYTF. DNA for the CDR3: TGCAGCGCGGGGGGCGAGGCGGGGAGAAGAGGCGGCTACACCTTC.

This clonotype came up many times. The chain links TRBV5-1 to TRBJ2-7, with 8 bases identical to TRBD2. There are 14 residues in the CDR3. J lost 4 bases, V lost 0 bases, and 3 bases had no gene match. In germline, CDR1 is SGHRS, CDR2 YFSETQ. Here the CDR3 DNA reads TGCGCCAGCAGCTTGGTCCGGGAGGGTTACGAGCAGTACTTC. Encoded protein: CASSLVREGYEQYF. Filled out from reference TRBV5-1 and TRBJ2-7, the complete variable domain reads KAGVTQTPRYLIKTRGQQVTLSCSPISGHRSVSWYQQTPGQGLQFLFEYFSETQRNKGNFPGRFSGRQFSNSRSEMNVSTLELGDSALYLCASSLVREGYEQYFGPGTRLTVT.

This clonotype was detected only a few times. The V and J genes are TRBV12-3 or TRBV12-4 and TRBJ1-1, with no clear D. With 3 bases removed from V and 4 bases from J, the gap between germline ends came to 3 bases. The CDR3 consists of 11 residues. The CDR3 nucleotides are TGTGCCAGCAGTTTTTTCACTGAAGCTTTCTTT. Translating it yields CASSFFTEAFF.

This clonotype was seen ten or more times. This chain connects TRBV12-3 or TRBV12-4 to TRBJ2-2; perhaps TRBD2 as D (5 bases). The CDR3 is 13 amino acids. Trimming took off 6 bases at V and 6 bases at J, with 11 bases between the two ends. This chain's CDR3 is CASSPGLSGELFF. The CDR3 coding sequence is TGTGCCAGCAGCCCCGGACTCTCCGGGGAGCTGTTTTTT.

J is TRBJ2-5 and V is TRBV29-1, with a tentative D call TRBD1 (5 bases). Germline CDR1 SQVTM, CDR2 ANQGSEA. The CDR3 runs 14 residues. V lost 3 bases, J lost 5 bases, and 16 bases lay in between. The CDR3 loop reads CSVEIDRKGETQYF. In nucleotides, the CDR3 is TGCAGCGTTGAGATTGATCGCAAGGGGGAGACCCAGTACTTC.

This clonotype was found a few times. The chain combines TRBV6-1 with TRBJ2-1, with D perhaps matching TRBD1 (5 bases). The CDR3 consists of 13 residues. The V end lost 6 bases, the J end lost 2 bases, and 8 bases lay between the germline ends. Germline loops: CDR1 MNHNS, CDR2 SASEGT. In DNA form, the CDR3 reads TGTGCCAGCAGGCAGGGTACCTACAATGAGCAGTTCTTC. Protein: CASRQGTYNEQFF.

This clonotype was seen repeatedly, ten times or more. The V call is TRBV5-1, the J call TRBJ1-2; D not certain. Trimming stripped 0 bases from V and 4 bases from J, with 4 bases between. The CDR3 runs 12 residues. CDR1 and CDR2 from the germline V gene are SGHRS and YFSETQ. Written as DNA, the CDR3 is TGCGCCAGCAGCTTGGATGGCTATGGCTACACCTTC. This gives the protein CASSLDGYGYTF.